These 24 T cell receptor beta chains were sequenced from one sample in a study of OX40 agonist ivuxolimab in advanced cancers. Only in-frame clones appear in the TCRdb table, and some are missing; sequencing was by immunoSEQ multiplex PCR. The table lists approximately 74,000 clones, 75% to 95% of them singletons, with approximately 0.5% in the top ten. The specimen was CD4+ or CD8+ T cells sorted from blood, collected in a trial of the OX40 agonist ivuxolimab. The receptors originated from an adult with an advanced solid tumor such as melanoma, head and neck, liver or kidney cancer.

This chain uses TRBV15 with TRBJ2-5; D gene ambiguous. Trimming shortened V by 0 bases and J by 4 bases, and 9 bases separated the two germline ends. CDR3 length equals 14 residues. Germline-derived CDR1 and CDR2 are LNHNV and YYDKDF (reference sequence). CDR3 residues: CATSRDGRSETQYF. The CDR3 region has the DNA TGTGCCACCAGCAGAGATGGCCGGTCAGAGACCCAGTACTTC.

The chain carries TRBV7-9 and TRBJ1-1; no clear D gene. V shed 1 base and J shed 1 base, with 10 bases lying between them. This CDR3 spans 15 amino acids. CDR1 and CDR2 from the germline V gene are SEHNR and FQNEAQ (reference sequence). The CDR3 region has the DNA TGTGCCAGCAGCTTAGTGAATTCTGGGAACACTGAAGCTTTCTTT. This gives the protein CASSLVNSGNTEAFF.

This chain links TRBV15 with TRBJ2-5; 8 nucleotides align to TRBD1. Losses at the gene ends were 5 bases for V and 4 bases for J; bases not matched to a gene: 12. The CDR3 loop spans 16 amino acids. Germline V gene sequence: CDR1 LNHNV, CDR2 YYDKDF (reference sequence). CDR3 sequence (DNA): TGTGCCACCAGCTCGGACAGGGAAAGATTCGGAGAGACCCAGTACTTC. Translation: CATSSDRERFGETQYF.

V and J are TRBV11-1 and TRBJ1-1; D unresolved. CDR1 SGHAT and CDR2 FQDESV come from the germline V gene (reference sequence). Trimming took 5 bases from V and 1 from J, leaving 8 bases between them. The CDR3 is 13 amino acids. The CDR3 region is CASSPPGNTEAFF. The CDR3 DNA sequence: TGTGCCAGCAGCCCCCCCGGGAACACTGAAGCTTTCTTT.

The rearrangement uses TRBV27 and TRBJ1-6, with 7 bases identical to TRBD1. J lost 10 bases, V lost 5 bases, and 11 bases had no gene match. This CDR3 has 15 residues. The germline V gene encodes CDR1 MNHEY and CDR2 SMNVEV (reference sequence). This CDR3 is CASSTQTGLRSPLHF. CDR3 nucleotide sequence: TGTGCCAGCAGTACCCAGACAGGGCTAAGGTCACCCCTCCACTTT.

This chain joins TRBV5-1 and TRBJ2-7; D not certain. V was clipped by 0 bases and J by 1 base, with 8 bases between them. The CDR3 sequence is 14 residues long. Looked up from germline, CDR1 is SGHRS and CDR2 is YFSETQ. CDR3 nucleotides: TGCGCCAGCAGCTTGGGACCAGGTTCCTACGAGCAGTACTTC. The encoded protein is CASSLGPGSYEQYF.

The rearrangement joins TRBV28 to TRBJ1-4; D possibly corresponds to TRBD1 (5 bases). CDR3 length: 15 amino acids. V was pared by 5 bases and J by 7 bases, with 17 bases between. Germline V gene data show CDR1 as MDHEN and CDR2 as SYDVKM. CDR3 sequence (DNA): TGTGCCAGCAGTCCCTACCGGGCGGGGGGTGAAAAACTGTTTTTT. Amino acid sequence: CASSPYRAGGEKLFF.

The CDR3 reads CSADLGQVTDTQYF. CDR3 sequence (DNA): TGCAGCGCTGACCTGGGACAGGTTACAGATACGCAGTATTTT. V usage is TRBV29-1 and J usage is TRBJ2-3, with TRBD1 matching 8 bases. The V segment lost 7 bases and the J segment 3 bases; nucleotides outside the gene matches: 9. Looked up from germline, CDR1 is SQVTM and CDR2 is ANQGSEA. The CDR3 is 14 amino acids.

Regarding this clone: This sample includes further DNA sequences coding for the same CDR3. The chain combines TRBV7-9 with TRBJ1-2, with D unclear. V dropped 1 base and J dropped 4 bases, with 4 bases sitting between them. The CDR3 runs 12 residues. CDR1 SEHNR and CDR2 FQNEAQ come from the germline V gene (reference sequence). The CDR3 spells CASSLEGYGYTF. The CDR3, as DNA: TGTGCCAGCAGCTTAGAAGGCTATGGCTACACCTTC.

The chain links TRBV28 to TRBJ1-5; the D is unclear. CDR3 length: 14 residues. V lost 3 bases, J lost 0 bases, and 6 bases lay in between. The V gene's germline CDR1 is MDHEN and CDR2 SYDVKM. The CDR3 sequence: CASSFTDSNQPQHF. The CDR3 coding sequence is TGTGCCAGCAGTTTTACGGATAGCAATCAGCCCCAGCATTTT.

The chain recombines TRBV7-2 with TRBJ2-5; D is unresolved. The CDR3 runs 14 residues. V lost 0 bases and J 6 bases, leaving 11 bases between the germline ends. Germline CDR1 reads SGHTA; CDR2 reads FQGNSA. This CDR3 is CASSLARDVKTQYF. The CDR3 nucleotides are TGTGCCAGCAGCTTAGCGCGAGACGTAAAGACCCAGTACTTC.

The CDR3 loop is CASKPGGTGELFF. The CDR3 bases are TGTGCCAGCAAACCGGGGGGAACCGGGGAGCTGTTTTTT. V usage is TRBV2 and J usage is TRBJ2-2; TRBD2 agrees at 7 bases. Germline values: CDR1 SNHLY, CDR2 FYNNEI. V trimming: 7 bases; J trimming: 5 bases; junction bases outside the gene matches: 4. The length of the CDR3 is 13 residues.

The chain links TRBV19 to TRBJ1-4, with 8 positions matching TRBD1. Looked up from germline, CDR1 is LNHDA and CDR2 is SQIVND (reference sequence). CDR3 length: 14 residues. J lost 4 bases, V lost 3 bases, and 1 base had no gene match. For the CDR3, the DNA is TGTGCCAGTAGTATGACAGGGGATAATGAAAAACTGTTTTTT. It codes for CASSMTGDNEKLFF.

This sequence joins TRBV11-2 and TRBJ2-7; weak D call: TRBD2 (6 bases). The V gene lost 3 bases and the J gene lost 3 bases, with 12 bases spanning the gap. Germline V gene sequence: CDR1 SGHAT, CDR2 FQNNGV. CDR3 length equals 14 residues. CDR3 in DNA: TGTGCCAGCAGCTTGGCTAGCGCAGGCTACGAGCAGTACTTC. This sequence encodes CASSLASAGYEQYF.

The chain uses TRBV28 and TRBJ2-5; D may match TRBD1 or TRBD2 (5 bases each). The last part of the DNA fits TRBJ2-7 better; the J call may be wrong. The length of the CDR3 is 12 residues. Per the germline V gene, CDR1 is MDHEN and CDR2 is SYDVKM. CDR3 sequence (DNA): TGTGCCAGCAGCCGAGTCGGGGCCGAGCAGTACTTC. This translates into CASSRVGAEQYF.

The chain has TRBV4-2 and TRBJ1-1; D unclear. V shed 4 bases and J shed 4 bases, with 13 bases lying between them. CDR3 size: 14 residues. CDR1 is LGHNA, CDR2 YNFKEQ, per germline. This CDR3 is CASSLKKASTEAFF. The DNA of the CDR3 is TGTGCCAGCAGCCTAAAAAAGGCCAGCACTGAAGCTTTCTTT.

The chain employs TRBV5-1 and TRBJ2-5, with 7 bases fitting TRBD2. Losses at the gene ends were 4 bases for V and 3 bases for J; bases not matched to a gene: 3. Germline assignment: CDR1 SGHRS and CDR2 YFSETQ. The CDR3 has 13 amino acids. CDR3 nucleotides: TGCGCCAGCAGCGGGCTAGCGGAAGAGACCCAGTACTTC. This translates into CASSGLAEETQYF.

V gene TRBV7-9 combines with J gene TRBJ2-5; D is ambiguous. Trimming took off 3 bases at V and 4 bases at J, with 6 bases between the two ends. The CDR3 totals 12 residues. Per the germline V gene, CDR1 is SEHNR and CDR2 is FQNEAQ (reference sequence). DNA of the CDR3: TGTGCCAGCAGCTTGGGGTTAGAGACCCAGTACTTC. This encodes CASSLGLETQYF. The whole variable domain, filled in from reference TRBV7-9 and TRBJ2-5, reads DTGVSQNPRHKITKRGQNVTFRCDPISEHNRLYWYRQTLGQGPEFLTYFQNEAQLEKSRLLSDRFSAERPKGSFSTLEIQRTEQGDSAMYLCASSLGLETQYFGPGTRLLVL.

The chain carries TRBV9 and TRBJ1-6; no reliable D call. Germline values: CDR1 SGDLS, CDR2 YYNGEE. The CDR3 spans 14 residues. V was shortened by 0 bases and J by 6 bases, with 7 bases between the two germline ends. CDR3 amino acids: CASSVEGFNSPLHF. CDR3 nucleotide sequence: TGTGCCAGCAGCGTAGAAGGGTTTAATTCACCCCTCCACTTT.

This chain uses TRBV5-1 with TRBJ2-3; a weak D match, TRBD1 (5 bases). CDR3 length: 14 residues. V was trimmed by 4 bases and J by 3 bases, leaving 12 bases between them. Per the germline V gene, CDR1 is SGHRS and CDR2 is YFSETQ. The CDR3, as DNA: TGCGCCAGCAGCCGTGATAGGGGTACAGATACGCAGTATTTT. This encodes CASSRDRGTDTQYF.

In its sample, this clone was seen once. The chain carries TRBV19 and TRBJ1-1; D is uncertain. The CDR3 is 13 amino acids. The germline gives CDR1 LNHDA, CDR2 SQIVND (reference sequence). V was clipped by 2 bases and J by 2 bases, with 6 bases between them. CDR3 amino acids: CASSIQINTEAFF. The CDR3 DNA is TGTGCCAGTAGTATACAGATCAACACTGAAGCTTTCTTT.

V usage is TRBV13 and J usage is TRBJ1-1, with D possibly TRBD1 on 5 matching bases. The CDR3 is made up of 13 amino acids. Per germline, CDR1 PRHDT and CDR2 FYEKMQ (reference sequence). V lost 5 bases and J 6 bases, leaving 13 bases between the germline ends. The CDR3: CASSRDFRAEAFF. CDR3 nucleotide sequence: TGTGCCAGCAGCCGGGACTTTCGGGCTGAAGCTTTCTTT.

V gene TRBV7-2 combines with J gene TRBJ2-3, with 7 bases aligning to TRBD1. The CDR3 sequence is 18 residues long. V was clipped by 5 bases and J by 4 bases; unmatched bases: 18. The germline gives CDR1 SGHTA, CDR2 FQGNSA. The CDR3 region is CASSLRQGTQVRADTQYF. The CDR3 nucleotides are TGTGCCAGCAGCCTAAGACAGGGTACCCAAGTGAGGGCAGATACGCAGTATTTT.

The CDR3 DNA reads as TGTGCCAGCACAGGACAGGCTGCCGCCTCTGGGGCCAACGTCCTGACTTTC. The encoded protein is CASTGQAAASGANVLTF. The rearrangement joins TRBV2 to TRBJ2-6; TRBD1 aligns across 7 bases. The V gene end was trimmed by 7 bases and the J gene end by 0 bases; junction bases not matched to a gene: 9. The length of the CDR3 is 17 residues. Looked up from germline, CDR1 is SNHLY and CDR2 is FYNNEI.